The clone carrying this T cell receptor (beta chain) was found many times. Its antigen is unidentified. The sample is drawn from a study of T cells in Graves' hyperthyroidism and ophthalmopathy. Germline V CDR1 and CDR2: SNHLY, FYNNEI. The CDR3 is made up of 13 amino acids. V was clipped by 8 bases and J by 2 bases, with 12 bases between them. Study conclusions and caveats: Among clonotypes expanded in thyroid above 0.001, most were also found in blood.

Regions amplified from RNA transcripts were the TCR beta CDR3 regions. When the TCR CDR3 underwent first-round RT-PCR, the HTBI primer set was used. Using its own MiXCR run on the multiplex PCR reads, TCRdb lists one record per CDR3 protein. The data hold a few hundred thousand distinct CDR3 sequences, with over 12% observed a single time. This chain joins TRBV2 and TRBJ2-5; D gene unclear. Sequencing input: blood. This sequence originates from a woman aged 60-75 years with Graves' ophthalmopathy. CDR3 nucleotides: TGTGCCAGCGGCCTTGATACGCAAGAGACCCAGTACTTC. Translating it yields CASGLDTQETQYF.